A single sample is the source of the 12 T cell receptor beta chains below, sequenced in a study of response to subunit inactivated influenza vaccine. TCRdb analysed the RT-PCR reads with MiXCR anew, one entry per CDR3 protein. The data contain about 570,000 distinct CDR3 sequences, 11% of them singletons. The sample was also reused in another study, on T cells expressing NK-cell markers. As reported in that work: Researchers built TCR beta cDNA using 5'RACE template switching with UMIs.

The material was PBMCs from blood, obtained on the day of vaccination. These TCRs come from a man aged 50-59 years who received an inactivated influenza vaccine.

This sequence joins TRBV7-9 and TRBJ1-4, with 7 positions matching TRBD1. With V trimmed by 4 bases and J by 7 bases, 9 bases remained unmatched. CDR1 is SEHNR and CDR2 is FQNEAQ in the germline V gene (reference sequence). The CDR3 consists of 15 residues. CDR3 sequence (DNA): TGTGCCAGCAGCTCCCACAGGGGAGAGGGTGAAAAACTGTTTTTT. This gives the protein CASSSHRGEGEKLFF.

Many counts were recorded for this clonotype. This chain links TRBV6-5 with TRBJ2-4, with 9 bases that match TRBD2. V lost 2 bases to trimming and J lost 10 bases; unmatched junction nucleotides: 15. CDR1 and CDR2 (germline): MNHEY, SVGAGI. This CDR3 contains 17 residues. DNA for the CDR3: TGTGCCAGCAGTTACGCCGCGGGGGGGCGCCAAGATAGTATTCAGTACTTC. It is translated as CASSYAAGGRQDSIQYF.

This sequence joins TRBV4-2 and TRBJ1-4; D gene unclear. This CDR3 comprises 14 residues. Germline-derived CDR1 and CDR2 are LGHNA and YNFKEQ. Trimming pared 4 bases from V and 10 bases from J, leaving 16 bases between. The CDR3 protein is CASSPGRLGAKLFF. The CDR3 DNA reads TGTGCCAGCAGCCCCGGGCGCCTCGGCGCAAAACTGTTTTTT.

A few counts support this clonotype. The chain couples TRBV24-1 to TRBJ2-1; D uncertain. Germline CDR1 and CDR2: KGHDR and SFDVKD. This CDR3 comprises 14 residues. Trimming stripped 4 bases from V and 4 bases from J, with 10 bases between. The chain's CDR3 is CATSDRPDYNEQFF. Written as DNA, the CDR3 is TGTGCCACCAGTGACCGGCCCGATTACAATGAGCAGTTCTTC.

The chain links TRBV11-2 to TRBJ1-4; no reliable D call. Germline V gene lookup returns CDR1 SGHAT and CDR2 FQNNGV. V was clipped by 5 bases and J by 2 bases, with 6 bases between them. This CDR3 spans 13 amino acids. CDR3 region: CASSASTNEKLFF. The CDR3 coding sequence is TGTGCCAGCAGCGCCAGTACTAATGAAAAACTGTTTTTT.

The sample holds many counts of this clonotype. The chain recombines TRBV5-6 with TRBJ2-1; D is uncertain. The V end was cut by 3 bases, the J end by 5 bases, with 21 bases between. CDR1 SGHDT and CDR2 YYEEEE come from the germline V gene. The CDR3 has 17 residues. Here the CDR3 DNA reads TGTGCCAGCAGCTCCCTTGGGGTTCAATTACCAGACAATGAGCAGTTCTTC. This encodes CASSSLGVQLPDNEQFF.

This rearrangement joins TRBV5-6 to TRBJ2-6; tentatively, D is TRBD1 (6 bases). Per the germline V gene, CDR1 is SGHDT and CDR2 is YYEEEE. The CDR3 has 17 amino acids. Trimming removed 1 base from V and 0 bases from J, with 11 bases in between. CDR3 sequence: CASSLLTGISGANVLTF. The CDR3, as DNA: TGTGCCAGCAGCTTGTTGACAGGAATCTCTGGGGCCAACGTCCTGACTTTC.

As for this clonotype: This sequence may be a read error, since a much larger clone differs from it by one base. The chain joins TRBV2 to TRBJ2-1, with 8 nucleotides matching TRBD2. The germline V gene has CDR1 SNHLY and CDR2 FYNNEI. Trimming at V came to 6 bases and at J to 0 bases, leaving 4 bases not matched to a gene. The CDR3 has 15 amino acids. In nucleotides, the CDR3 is TGTGCCAGCAGGATCGGGACTAGCTCCTACAATGAGCAGTTCTTC. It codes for CASRIGTSSYNEQFF.

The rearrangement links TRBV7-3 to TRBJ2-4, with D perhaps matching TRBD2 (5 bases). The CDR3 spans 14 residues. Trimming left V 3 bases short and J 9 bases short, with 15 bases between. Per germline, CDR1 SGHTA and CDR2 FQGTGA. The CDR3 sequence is CASSFYGEGSIQYF. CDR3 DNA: TGTGCCAGCAGCTTCTATGGTGAAGGGAGCATTCAGTACTTC.

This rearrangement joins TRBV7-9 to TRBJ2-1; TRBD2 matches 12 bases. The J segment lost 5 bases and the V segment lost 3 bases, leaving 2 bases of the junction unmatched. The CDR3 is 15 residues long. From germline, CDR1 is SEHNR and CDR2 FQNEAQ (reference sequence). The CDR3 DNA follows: TGTGCCAGCAGCTTCTGGACTAGCGGGGACAATGAGCAGTTCTTC. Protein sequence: CASSFWTSGDNEQFF.

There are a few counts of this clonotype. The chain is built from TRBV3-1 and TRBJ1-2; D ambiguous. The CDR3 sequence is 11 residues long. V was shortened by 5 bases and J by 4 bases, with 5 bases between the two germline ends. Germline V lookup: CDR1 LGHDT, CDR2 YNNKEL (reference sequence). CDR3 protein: CASSSRYGYTF. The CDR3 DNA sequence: TGTGCCAGCAGCTCCCGCTATGGCTACACCTTC.

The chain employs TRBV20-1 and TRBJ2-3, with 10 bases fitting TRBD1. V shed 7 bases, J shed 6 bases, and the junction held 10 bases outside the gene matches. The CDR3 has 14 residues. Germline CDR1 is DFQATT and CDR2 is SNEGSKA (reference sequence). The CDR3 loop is CSVSVGTGEDTQYF. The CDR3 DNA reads TGCAGTGTAAGCGTCGGGACAGGGGAGGATACGCAGTATTTT.